Listed here are 19 T cell receptor beta chains from one sample, sequenced in a study of T cells in localized non-small cell lung cancer (dated by TCRdb to about 2020). Receptors were amplified or captured by the immunoSEQ multiplex PCR assay. In TCRdb, the immuneACCESS table is reduced to in-frame sequences with V and J assigned. These tables do not hold every clone; where another copy was compared, an unresolved V gene accounts for under half, and the others remain unexplained. Here the sample has 24,000 or so clones; about 91% occur a single time. The top ten constitute approximately 9.4% of the sample. This material consisted of peripheral blood mononuclear cells, taken before any cancer treatment. The receptor source for this set is a woman aged 40 to 75 with stage III lung adenocarcinoma.

The chain joins TRBV7-2 to TRBJ2-5, with 9 positions matching TRBD2. Germline values: CDR1 SGHTA, CDR2 FQGNSA. With V trimmed by 0 bases and J by 2 bases, 10 bases remained unmatched. The CDR3 loop spans 18 amino acids. CDR3 sequence reads: CASSLAPRGAGGQETQYF. CDR3 nucleotides: TGTGCCAGCAGCTTAGCCCCTCGGGGTGCGGGGGGGCAAGAGACCCAGTACTTC.

V gene TRBV2 combines with J gene TRBJ2-1, with a tentative D call TRBD2 (6 bases). Germline-derived CDR1 and CDR2 are SNHLY and FYNNEI. The CDR3 length is 14 residues. The V and J ends lost 3 bases and 6 bases respectively, with 12 bases between them. The CDR3 loop reads CASSDPTSPNEQFF. The CDR3 DNA sequence: TGTGCCAGCAGTGACCCTACTAGCCCCAATGAGCAGTTCTTC. Full variable domain (rest looked up from reference TRBV2 and TRBJ2-1): EPEVTQTPSHQVTQMGQEVILRCVPISNHLYFYWYRQILGQKVEFLVSFYNNEISEKSEIFDDQFSVERPDGSNFTLKIRSTKLEDSAMYFCASSDPTSPNEQFFGPGTRLTVL.

This chain uses TRBV7-2 with TRBJ2-4, with 7 bases that match TRBD2. CDR1 is SGHTA, CDR2 FQGNSA, per germline. This CDR3 region has 14 residues. After removal of 1 base from V and 8 bases from J, the junction contained 5 bases not matched to a gene. DNA for the CDR3: TGTGCCAGCAGCTTAGTCGCTAGCGGAGACATTCAGTACTTC. It is translated as CASSLVASGDIQYF. Full variable domain (outside the CDR3, taken from reference TRBV7-2 and TRBJ2-4): GAGVSQSPSNKVTEKGKDVELRCDPISGHTALYWYRQSLGQGLEFLIYFQGNSAPDKSGLPSDRFSAERTGGSVSTLTIQRTQQEDSAVYLCASSLVASGDIQYFGAGTRLSVL.

The chain links TRBV29-1 to TRBJ1-3; D perhaps matches TRBD1 (5 bases). Trimming took off 4 bases at V and 2 bases at J, with 6 bases between the two ends. The CDR3 covers 12 residues. CDR1 is SQVTM, CDR2 ANQGSEA, per germline. Here the CDR3 reads CSVGGAGNTIYF. CDR3 bases: TGCAGCGTTGGAGGGGCTGGAAACACCATATATTTT.

This chain links TRBV5-1 with TRBJ1-5; 10 nucleotides agree with TRBD1. Germline V gene data show CDR1 as SGHRS and CDR2 as YFSETQ. The CDR3 covers 15 residues. V was clipped by 4 bases and J by 3 bases; unmatched bases: 4. In DNA, the CDR3 is TGCGCCAGCAGCCAGGGGACAGGGGACAATCAGCCCCAGCATTTT. Amino acids: CASSQGTGDNQPQHF.

The rearrangement joins TRBV7-8 to TRBJ2-1; tentatively, D is TRBD2 (6 bases). Germline lookup yields CDR1 SGHVS and CDR2 FQNEAQ. Deletions cut 1 base from V and 2 bases from J, with 15 bases between. This CDR3 is 17 amino acids long. For the CDR3, the DNA is TGTGCCAGCAGCTTAGTTAGCCGTGGCGGGACCTACAATGAGCAGTTCTTC. It specifies CASSLVSRGGTYNEQFF.

The chain links TRBV2 to TRBJ2-5; TRBD1 matches 10 bases. Germline CDR1 SNHLY, CDR2 FYNNEI. CDR3 size: 14 residues. V trimming: 8 bases; J trimming: 4 bases; junction bases outside the gene matches: 7. The CDR3: CASHRDRGLETQYF. The CDR3 region has the DNA TGTGCCAGCCACCGGGACAGGGGTTTAGAGACCCAGTACTTC. The entire variable domain, with the rest obtained from reference TRBV2 and TRBJ2-5, is as follows: EPEVTQTPSHQVTQMGQEVILRCVPISNHLYFYWYRQILGQKVEFLVSFYNNEISEKSEIFDDQFSVERPDGSNFTLKIRSTKLEDSAMYFCASHRDRGLETQYFGPGTRLLVL.

The chain is built from TRBV6-5 and TRBJ1-5, with a possible D match to TRBD1 (6 bases). The CDR3 covers 13 residues. Trimming shortened V by 9 bases and J by 3 bases, and 12 bases separated the two germline ends. The germline gives CDR1 MNHEY, CDR2 SVGAGI. The CDR3 protein is CASGGGFNQPQHF. CDR3 sequence (DNA): TGTGCCAGTGGCGGGGGCTTCAATCAGCCCCAGCATTTT.

The rearrangement joins TRBV4-3 to TRBJ2-7; possible D gene TRBD2, 6 bases. The CDR3 is 15 residues long. Trimming cost V 4 bases and J 6 bases, with 19 bases left between them. Germline assignment: CDR1 LGHNA and CDR2 YSLEER. CDR3 DNA: TGCGCCAGCAGCCCGCCCTTGACTAGTGGGCCCGAGCAGTACTTC. Translated: CASSPPLTSGPEQYF.

This chain joins TRBV4-3 and TRBJ2-3, with D perhaps matching TRBD2 (6 bases). From germline, CDR1 is LGHNA and CDR2 YSLEER. This CDR3 spans 13 amino acids. V dropped 3 bases and J dropped 6 bases, with 10 bases sitting between them. The CDR3 bases are TGCGCCAGCAGCCAGGAGGGTGCCGATACGCAGTATTTT. This sequence encodes CASSQEGADTQYF.

The chain employs TRBV7-2 and TRBJ2-6, with 7 nucleotides matching TRBD2. Germline assignment: CDR1 SGHTA and CDR2 FQGNSA. The V gene end was trimmed by 4 bases and the J gene end by 1 base; junction bases not matched to a gene: 7. This CDR3 is 17 amino acids long. CDR3 protein: CASSSPPGGSGANVLTF. CDR3 DNA: TGTGCCAGCAGCTCCCCCCCGGGGGGTTCTGGGGCCAACGTCCTGACTTTC.

The chain recombines TRBV27 with TRBJ2-5; 7 nucleotides match TRBD2. V shed 4 bases, J shed 9 bases, and the junction held 17 bases outside the gene matches. This CDR3 is 16 amino acids long. CDR1 and CDR2 from the germline V gene are MNHEY and SMNVEV (reference sequence). The CDR3 DNA reads as TGTGCCAGCAGTTGGCCCTTCCGGGACTACAAGATGGCCCAGTACTTC. This codes for CASSWPFRDYKMAQYF.

V gene TRBV28 combines with J gene TRBJ1-5; D might be TRBD1 (6 bases). Germline V gives CDR1 MDHEN, CDR2 SYDVKM. V shed 1 base and J shed 6 bases, with 22 bases lying between them. The CDR3 is 18 amino acids. CDR3 loop: CASSLSRRFVGGPQPQHF. CDR3 bases: TGTGCCAGCAGTTTATCTAGGCGGTTCGTGGGGGGGCCTCAGCCCCAGCATTTT. Using reference TRBV28 and TRBJ1-5 for the parts outside the CDR3, the full variable domain is DVKVTQSSRYLVKRTGEKVFLECVQDMDHENMFWYRQDPGLGLRLIYFSYDVKMKEKGDIPEGYSVSREKKERFSLILESASTNQTSMYLCASSLSRRFVGGPQPQHFGDGTRLSIL.

This clone occurred once. The rearrangement joins TRBV11-2 to TRBJ2-1, with 7 bases identical to TRBD2. The CDR3 spans 15 residues. V was pared by 3 bases and J by 2 bases, with 4 bases of the junction left unmatched. Germline assignment: CDR1 SGHAT and CDR2 FQNNGV. The CDR3 DNA reads as TGTGCCAGCAGCTTCCTAGCGGATCCCTACAATGAGCAGTTCTTC. Protein sequence: CASSFLADPYNEQFF.

This chain connects TRBV19 to TRBJ2-1; perhaps D is TRBD1 or TRBD2 (6 bases each). The V gene lost 3 bases and the J gene lost 4 bases, with 16 bases spanning the gap. The CDR3 covers 16 residues. Germline V lookup: CDR1 LNHDA, CDR2 SQIVND (reference sequence). The chain's CDR3 is CASSMEGVRSYNEQFF. As DNA, the CDR3 is TGTGCCAGTAGTATGGAGGGGGTTAGGAGTTACAATGAGCAGTTCTTC.

The chain has TRBV7-9 and TRBJ1-1, with D uncertain. The CDR3 is 17 residues long. The V gene lost 2 bases and the J gene lost 2 bases, with 18 bases spanning the gap. The germline V gene encodes CDR1 SEHNR and CDR2 FQNEAQ (reference sequence). The CDR3 DNA is TGTGCCAGCAGCTTAACGGGTGAAGGACTCGTAAACACTGAAGCTTTCTTT. This encodes CASSLTGEGLVNTEAFF.

This clone is a singleton in its sample. The V call is TRBV20-1, the J call TRBJ2-7, with D possibly matching TRBD2 (6 bases). The ends were cut back, 3 bases at V and 6 bases at J, with 9 bases in the middle. This CDR3 contains 11 residues. Germline values: CDR1 DFQATT, CDR2 SNEGSKA (reference sequence). The CDR3 reads CSARGGIEQYF. The CDR3, as DNA: TGCAGTGCTAGGGGGGGAATCGAGCAGTACTTC.

The chain recombines TRBV7-7 with TRBJ2-2; 10 bases are a match to TRBD2. This CDR3 is built from 15 residues. V was clipped by 5 bases and J by 4 bases; unmatched bases: 4. Germline CDR1 SSHAT, CDR2 FNYEAQ (reference sequence). CDR3 amino acids: CASSPLAGATGELFF. CDR3 in DNA: TGTGCCAGCAGCCCGCTAGCGGGGGCCACCGGGGAGCTGTTTTTT.

CDR3 in amino acids: CSAVRGVGTDTQYF. The CDR3 nucleotides are TGCAGCGCCGTACGAGGGGTCGGCACAGATACGCAGTATTTT. The chain combines TRBV29-1 with TRBJ2-3; D is tentatively TRBD1 or TRBD2 (5 bases each). Per the germline V gene, CDR1 is SQVTM and CDR2 is ANQGSEA. The CDR3 length is 14 residues. Trimming removed 7 bases at V and 1 base at J, with 15 bases between.